This T cell receptor (beta chain) came from a study of blood T cell repertoires in COVID-19. The overall study: Samples of COVID-19 (acute and convalescent) were obtained from the United States, Italy and Spain.

Trimming removed 7 bases from V and 2 bases from J; junction bases left unmatched: 11. Germline CDR1 is LNHDA and CDR2 is SQIVND (reference sequence). The CDR3 has 16 amino acids. Methods used by the authors: Reference gene primer amplification yielded estimated nucleated cell counts. Some clones are missing from TCRdb's copy, which holds only in-frame ones; the method was immunoSEQ multiplex PCR. V and J calls and clone size are those listed in that table; D and trimming were worked out from the DNA. In the table there are about 85,000 clones, around 85% of which are singletons. The gene calls are TRBV19 and TRBJ1-2, with TRBD1 identical over 9 bases. The sequence derives from a man aged 60 to 75 with acute or convalescent COVID-19. Material: peripheral blood. The DNA for the CDR3 is TGTGCCAGTAAAACTGGGACAGGGTTCGACAACTATGGCTACACCTTC. This encodes CASKTGTGFDNYGYTF.